Listed below are T cell receptor beta chains from one sample, sequenced in a study of cytomegalovirus exposure and HLA in healthy donors. The data were produced by immunoSEQ multiplex PCR, yet TCRdb's version contains in-frame clones alone and is incomplete. Here the sample spans 200,000 to 250,000 clones, around 80% being singletons. Sequencing was done on a sample of PBMCs. The source is a boy aged 2 to 9 in good health and CMV-seronegative. CDR3s include the opening cysteine and the closing phenylalanine or tryptophan. Each record gives: V gene, J gene, CDR3 length, D gene, clone size, CDR3 DNA, CDR3 protein. The D gene is left open where the match is weak. Expanded clones get a size class; other rows say once, few or many, or leave the size out.

v_call: TRBV7-9; j_call: TRBJ2-2; cdr3_length: 13; d_call: TRBD1; clone_size: -; cdr3_nt: TGTGCCAGCAGTTTCAGGGGGACCGGGGAGCTGTTTTTT; cdr3_aa: CASSFRGTGELFF
v_call: TRBV30; j_call: TRBJ1-2; cdr3_length: 13; d_call: -; clone_size: -; cdr3_nt: TGTGCCTGGAGCTCGGAGGAGGACTATGGCTACACCTTC; cdr3_aa: CAWSSEEDYGYTF
v_call: TRBV15; j_call: TRBJ2-2; cdr3_length: 17; d_call: -; clone_size: -; cdr3_nt: TGTGCCACCAGCAGAGAGATAAATGGAGGGGTGGGCGGGGAGCTGTTTTTT; cdr3_aa: CATSREINGGVGGELFF
v_call: TRBV7-9; j_call: TRBJ1-2; cdr3_length: 16; d_call: -; clone_size: -; cdr3_nt: TGTGCCAGCAGCTTAGCCAGGGCTATAGCTAACTATGGCTACACCTTC; cdr3_aa: CASSLARAIANYGYTF
v_call: TRBV29-1; j_call: TRBJ2-7; cdr3_length: 14; d_call: -; clone_size: -; cdr3_nt: TGCAGCGTTGAGAGGGAAGGAAAACCCTACGAGCAGTACTTC; cdr3_aa: CSVEREGKPYEQYF
v_call: TRBV5-6; j_call: TRBJ2-1; cdr3_length: 15; d_call: TRBD2; clone_size: -; cdr3_nt: TGTGCCAGCAGTCCCGGACTAGCGGGGGGGCCCAAGCAGTTCTTC; cdr3_aa: CASSPGLAGGPKQFF
v_call: TRBV2; j_call: TRBJ1-2; cdr3_length: 11; d_call: -; clone_size: -; cdr3_nt: TGTGCCACCGAGGGGACTTATGGCTACACCTTC; cdr3_aa: CATEGTYGYTF
v_call: TRBV27; j_call: TRBJ1-1; cdr3_length: 11; d_call: -; clone_size: -; cdr3_nt: TGTGCCAGCAGTTTGGCCGGGGAAGCTTTCTTT; cdr3_aa: CASSLAGEAFF
v_call: TRBV6-5; j_call: TRBJ1-1; cdr3_length: 14; d_call: -; clone_size: few; cdr3_nt: TGTGCCAGCAGTTGGGAGCGGGGAGGAGCTGAAGCTTTCTTT; cdr3_aa: CASSWERGGAEAFF
v_call: TRBV2; j_call: TRBJ2-3; cdr3_length: 17; d_call: -; clone_size: -; cdr3_nt: TGTGCCAGCAGTGGTAACTACTGGGGGGTTAGCACAGATACGCAGTATTTT; cdr3_aa: CASSGNYWGVSTDTQYF
v_call: TRBV6-5; j_call: TRBJ2-7; cdr3_length: 12; d_call: -; clone_size: few; cdr3_nt: TGTGCCAGCAGTTACTCTCGGGATGAGCAGTACTTC; cdr3_aa: CASSYSRDEQYF
v_call: TRBV6-5; j_call: TRBJ2-7; cdr3_length: 13; d_call: TRBD1; clone_size: -; cdr3_nt: TGTGCCAGCAGGTCCGGGACAGCCTACGAGCAGTACTTC; cdr3_aa: CASRSGTAYEQYF
v_call: TRBV9; j_call: TRBJ2-1; cdr3_length: 15; d_call: -; clone_size: -; cdr3_nt: TGTGCCAGCAGCGTAGCCGGACAGCCCTACAATGAGCAGTTCTTC; cdr3_aa: CASSVAGQPYNEQFF
v_call: TRBV2; j_call: TRBJ1-2; cdr3_length: 16; d_call: TRBD1; clone_size: -; cdr3_nt: TGTGCCAGCAGCGACCCTTGGACAGGCTCGAACTATGGCTACACCTTC; cdr3_aa: CASSDPWTGSNYGYTF
v_call: TRBV27; j_call: TRBJ2-1; cdr3_length: 15; d_call: TRBD2; clone_size: -; cdr3_nt: TGTGCCAGCAGTTCCGGGACTAGCGGGGGAGGTGAGCAGTTCTTC; cdr3_aa: CASSSGTSGGGEQFF
v_call: TRBV2; j_call: TRBJ2-3; cdr3_length: 11; d_call: -; clone_size: -; cdr3_nt: TGTGCCACAACAAGGGGATGCCCGCAGTATTTT; cdr3_aa: CATTRGCPQYF
v_call: TRBV30; j_call: TRBJ1-1; cdr3_length: 15; d_call: TRBD1; clone_size: few; cdr3_nt: TGTGCCTGGAGCAGGACAGGGAGGATGAACACTGAAGCTTTCTTT; cdr3_aa: CAWSRTGRMNTEAFF
v_call: TRBV20-1; j_call: TRBJ1-1; cdr3_length: 8; d_call: -; clone_size: -; cdr3_nt: TGCAGTGCTAGCCCCCTAGTTTTC; cdr3_aa: CSASPLVF
v_call: TRBV25-1; j_call: TRBJ1-3; cdr3_length: 13; d_call: -; clone_size: -; cdr3_nt: TGTGCCAGCAGTGATTCCGGGGAGGACACCATATATTTT; cdr3_aa: CASSDSGEDTIYF
v_call: TRBV7-9; j_call: TRBJ1-1; cdr3_length: 16; d_call: -; clone_size: -; cdr3_nt: TGTGCCAGCAGCTCATGGGGGCAGGGACTGAACACTGAAGCTTTCTTT; cdr3_aa: CASSSWGQGLNTEAFF
v_call: TRBV18; j_call: TRBJ2-7; cdr3_length: 13; d_call: -; clone_size: -; cdr3_nt: TGTGCCAGCTCGACTACCTCAACCTACGAGCAGTACTTC; cdr3_aa: CASSTTSTYEQYF
v_call: TRBV7-9; j_call: TRBJ2-5; cdr3_length: 11; d_call: -; clone_size: -; cdr3_nt: TGTGCCAGCAGCTCTAGGGAGACCCAGTACTTC; cdr3_aa: CASSSRETQYF
v_call: TRBV18; j_call: TRBJ1-5; cdr3_length: 14; d_call: -; clone_size: -; cdr3_nt: TGTGCCAGCTCCTTCGAAGGGGTCATTCAGCCCCAGCATTTT; cdr3_aa: CASSFEGVIQPQHF
v_call: TRBV29-1; j_call: TRBJ2-5; cdr3_length: 14; d_call: TRBD2; clone_size: -; cdr3_nt: TGCAGCGTTGCCACCCTACTAGCGGCGGAGACCCAGTACTTC; cdr3_aa: CSVATLLAAETQYF
v_call: TRBV12-2; j_call: TRBJ2-6; cdr3_length: 17; d_call: -; clone_size: -; cdr3_nt: TGTGCAAGTCGCTTAGGGGGGGAAGCCTCTGGGGCCAACGTCCTGACTTTC; cdr3_aa: CASRLGGEASGANVLTF
v_call: TRBV4-1; j_call: TRBJ1-3; cdr3_length: 16; d_call: -; clone_size: few; cdr3_nt: TGCGCCAGCAGCCAAGAACAAGCGTTTACTGGAAACACCATATATTTT; cdr3_aa: CASSQEQAFTGNTIYF
v_call: TRBV10-3; j_call: TRBJ2-3; cdr3_length: 18; d_call: TRBD2; clone_size: -; cdr3_nt: TGTGCCATCAGTGAGTCGTTTAATAGCGGGATGCCCACAGATACGCAGTATTTT; cdr3_aa: CAISESFNSGMPTDTQYF
v_call: TRBV7-8; j_call: TRBJ1-5; cdr3_length: 13; d_call: -; clone_size: -; cdr3_nt: TGTGCCAGCAGCTCCCCGCGAGAGCAGCCCCAGCATTTT; cdr3_aa: CASSSPREQPQHF
v_call: TRBV6-5; j_call: TRBJ1-3; cdr3_length: 14; d_call: TRBD1; clone_size: -; cdr3_nt: TGTGCCAGCATAAAGACAGGGGTCGGAAACACCATATATTTT; cdr3_aa: CASIKTGVGNTIYF
v_call: TRBV11-1; j_call: TRBJ2-3; cdr3_length: 16; d_call: TRBD2; clone_size: -; cdr3_nt: TGTGCCAGCAGCCCGGACCTAGCGGGCGGGGGAGATACGCAGTATTTT; cdr3_aa: CASSPDLAGGGDTQYF
v_call: TRBV27; j_call: TRBJ2-3; cdr3_length: 17; d_call: -; clone_size: -; cdr3_nt: TGTGCCAGCTCGAAATCGACGGACTTCGGGTACACAGATACGCAGTATTTT; cdr3_aa: CASSKSTDFGYTDTQYF
v_call: TRBV4-1; j_call: TRBJ2-7; cdr3_length: 13; d_call: TRBD2; clone_size: -; cdr3_nt: TGCGCCAGCAGCCCGACTAGCAGCTACGAGCAGTACTTC; cdr3_aa: CASSPTSSYEQYF
v_call: TRBV5-6; j_call: TRBJ1-5; cdr3_length: 14; d_call: -; clone_size: few; cdr3_nt: TGTGCCAGCAGATCGGGAGGTAGCAATCAGCCCCAGCATTTT; cdr3_aa: CASRSGGSNQPQHF
v_call: TRBV7-3; j_call: TRBJ1-6; cdr3_length: 15; d_call: -; clone_size: -; cdr3_nt: TGTGCCAGCAGCCTAAAGGGGGGGGAAGTCTCACCCCTCCACTTT; cdr3_aa: CASSLKGGEVSPLHF
v_call: TRBV2; j_call: TRBJ1-4; cdr3_length: 14; d_call: TRBD1; clone_size: -; cdr3_nt: TGTGCCAGCATCGCCGGGACAGGGGCTGAAAAACTGTTTTTT; cdr3_aa: CASIAGTGAEKLFF
v_call: TRBV7-9; j_call: TRBJ1-1; cdr3_length: 15; d_call: -; clone_size: -; cdr3_nt: TGTGCCAGCAGCCTCGGTGGACAGACCAACACTGAAGCTTTCTTT; cdr3_aa: CASSLGGQTNTEAFF
v_call: TRBV29-1; j_call: TRBJ1-1; cdr3_length: 16; d_call: TRBD1; clone_size: -; cdr3_nt: TGCAGCGTTGAGGGTTTGAGGGGGCTCATGAACACTGAAGCTTTCTTT; cdr3_aa: CSVEGLRGLMNTEAFF
v_call: TRBV7-9; j_call: TRBJ2-7; cdr3_length: 17; d_call: TRBD2; clone_size: -; cdr3_nt: TGTTCCAGCAGCGGGGGAGGACTAGCGGGAGGGCTTTACGAGCAGTACTTC; cdr3_aa: CSSSGGGLAGGLYEQYF
v_call: TRBV13; j_call: TRBJ2-3; cdr3_length: 17; d_call: TRBD2; clone_size: -; cdr3_nt: TGTGCCAGCAGCCCGCCGCGGGGGACTAGCGGGGGGATGGGGCAGTATTTT; cdr3_aa: CASSPPRGTSGGMGQYF
v_call: TRBV6-6; j_call: TRBJ1-5; cdr3_length: 13; d_call: -; clone_size: -; cdr3_nt: TGTGCCAGCGGCCCTCGACCGGGGCAGCCCCAGCATTTT; cdr3_aa: CASGPRPGQPQHF